A single sample is the source of the 27 T cell receptor beta chains below, sequenced in a study of T cells in Graves' hyperthyroidism and ophthalmopathy. TCR beta CDR3 region amplification was performed from RNA transcripts. Researchers ran a first-round RT-PCR on the TCR CDR3 using the HTBI primer set. TCRdb used MiXCR to reprocess the multiplex PCR reads, holding one entry per CDR3 protein. The sample has hundreds of thousands of distinct CDR3 sequences; 14% to 15% are singletons. Sequenced: blood. The source of these receptors is a man younger than 30 with Graves' ophthalmopathy.

About this clonotype itself: Since a much larger clone is just one base distant, this may be a read error. This rearrangement joins TRBV5-1 to TRBJ1-2, with D perhaps TRBD1 (6 bases). With 4 bases removed from V and 4 bases from J, the gap between germline ends came to 14 bases. Germline CDR1 is SGHRS and CDR2 is YFSETQ. The CDR3 length is 14 residues. CDR3 coding DNA: TGCGCCAGCAGCCACAGAGGCAGGGGCTATGGCTACACCTTC. Its protein product is CASSHRGRGYGYTF.

This chain connects TRBV7-3 to TRBJ1-1, with D perhaps TRBD1 (6 bases). V lost 5 bases and J lost 4, with 17 bases in between. The CDR3 contains 15 residues. The germline gives CDR1 SGHTA, CDR2 FQGTGA. Here the CDR3 DNA reads TGTGCCAGCAGCGCCCCCTCGGGGGGGCGCACTGAAGCTTTCTTT. Amino acid sequence: CASSAPSGGRTEAFF.

The chain employs TRBV9 and TRBJ2-1; D might be TRBD2 (5 bases). The J call may not be correct, given that the DNA end is closer to TRBJ2-7. The CDR3 sequence is 18 residues long. The germline gives CDR1 SGDLS, CDR2 YYNGEE. For the CDR3, the DNA is TGTGCCAGCAGCGTAGAGTTGGCTAGCTGGGAGCTAGGCAATGAGCAGTACTTC. It codes for CASSVELASWELGNEQYF.

The table lists this clonotype with many counts. The V gene is TRBV11-2, the J gene TRBJ2-7; D gene ambiguous. With 1 base removed from V and 6 bases from J, the gap between germline ends came to 10 bases. CDR3 length: 13 amino acids. The germline gives CDR1 SGHAT, CDR2 FQNNGV. This CDR3 reads CASSLGRPTEQYF. The CDR3 DNA reads as TGTGCCAGCAGCTTAGGAAGGCCAACCGAGCAGTACTTC. Full variable domain (outside the CDR3, taken from reference TRBV11-2 and TRBJ2-7): EAGVAQSPRYKIIEKRQSVAFWCNPISGHATLYWYQQILGQGPKLLIQFQNNGVVDDSQLPKDRFSAERLKGVDSTLKIQPAKLEDSAVYLCASSLGRPTEQYFGPGTRLTVT.

The J gene is TRBJ1-2, the V gene TRBV6-2 or TRBV6-3; D is ambiguous. The CDR3 loop spans 13 amino acids. V was clipped by 6 bases and J by 5 bases, with 13 bases between them. Germline CDR1 is MNHEY and CDR2 is SVGEGT. The DNA of the CDR3 is TGTGCCAGCAGGACGGGAGGGCTTTATGGCTACACCTTC. It is translated as CASRTGGLYGYTF.

This clonotype has at least ten counts. The chain has TRBV20-1 and TRBJ2-1, with D perhaps matching TRBD2 (6 bases). The CDR3 runs to 14 residues. CDR1 is DFQATT and CDR2 is SNEGSKA in the germline V gene (reference sequence). V was trimmed by 3 bases and J by 5 bases, leaving 14 bases between them. DNA of the CDR3: TGCAGTGCTAGCCTCCGGGGGAGCGACAATGAGCAGTTCTTC. Its translation: CSASLRGSDNEQFF.

This rearrangement joins TRBV24-1 to TRBJ2-1; tentatively, D is TRBD1 (5 bases). The germline CDR1 and CDR2 sequences are KGHDR and SFDVKD. This CDR3 spans 16 amino acids. V dropped 0 bases and J dropped 4 bases, with 12 bases sitting between them. This chain's CDR3 is CATSDLGDRPYNEQFF. The CDR3 DNA reads as TGTGCCACCAGTGATTTGGGCGACAGACCTTACAATGAGCAGTTCTTC.

This clonotype was seen repeatedly, ten times or more. The chain links TRBV27 to TRBJ2-7; D possibly corresponds to TRBD2 (5 bases). The CDR3 contains 16 residues. The V and J ends lost 5 bases and 4 bases respectively, with 21 bases between them. Germline V gives CDR1 MNHEY, CDR2 SMNVEV (reference sequence). DNA for the CDR3: TGTGCCAGCAGTCCTACCGGACTCCTCAAAGTATACGAGCAGTACTTC. Protein product: CASSPTGLLKVYEQYF.

This clonotype has ten or more counts. The chain links TRBV20-1 to TRBJ2-5; D gene uncertain. This CDR3 comprises 15 residues. Germline V CDR1 and CDR2: DFQATT, SNEGSKA (reference sequence). The CDR3 coding sequence is TGCAGACACCCCGGGCTGCGGCCGTTAAGGGAGACCCAGTACTTC. Protein: CRHPGLRPLRETQYF.

In regard to this clonotype: At one boundary the junction diverges from the germline segment, which might be a read error. J is TRBJ2-2 and V is TRBV7-3, with a tentative D call TRBD2 (5 bases). Per germline, CDR1 SGHTA and CDR2 FQGTGA. The CDR3 spans 11 residues. CDR3 residues: CASTLTGELVF. CDR3 nucleotides: TGTGCCAGCACACTCACCGGGGAGCTGGTTTTT. The full variable domain, rest sourced from reference TRBV7-3 and TRBJ2-2, is GAGVSQTPSNKVTEKGKYVELRCDPISGHTALYWYRQSLGQGPEFLIYFQGTGAADDSGLPNDRFFAVRPEGSVSTLKIQRTERGDSAVYLCASTLTGELVFGEGSRLTVL.

This clonotype was seen a few times. The chain joins TRBV10-1 to TRBJ2-3; 10 nucleotides align to TRBD1. CDR3 length: 17 residues. CDR1 and CDR2 (germline): WNHNN, SYGVQD (reference sequence). V lost 4 bases and J lost 2; bases outside the gene matches: 9. The CDR3 DNA is TGCGCCAGCAGTGCCCCACGGGGACAGGGGTTCACAGATACGCAGTATTTT. Its protein is CASSAPRGQGFTDTQYF.

Many counts were recorded for this clonotype. The genes are TRBV30 and TRBJ1-1, with a weak D call TRBD1 (5 bases). This CDR3 region has 13 residues. Trimming took 0 bases from V and 2 from J, leaving 7 bases between them. Germline CDR1 and CDR2: GTSNPN and SVGIG (reference sequence). CDR3 region: CAWSVGDNTEAFF. Here the CDR3 DNA reads TGTGCCTGGAGTGTGGGGGATAACACTGAAGCTTTCTTT.

This clonotype was recorded many times. The V gene is TRBV3-1, the J gene TRBJ1-6; D is undetermined. The V end was cut by 0 bases, the J end by 4 bases, with 1 base between. This CDR3 region has 13 residues. The germline gives CDR1 LGHDT, CDR2 YNNKEL (reference sequence). The CDR3 spells CASSQDYNSPLHF. CDR3 nucleotides: TGTGCCAGCAGCCAAGATTATAATTCACCCCTCCACTTT. The full variable domain, rest sourced from reference TRBV3-1 and TRBJ1-6, is DTAVSQTPKYLVTQMGNDKSIKCEQNLGHDTMYWYKQDSKKFLKIMFSYNNKELIINETVPNRFSPKSPDKAHLNLHINSLELGDSAVYFCASSQDYNSPLHFGNGTRLTVT.

The chain recombines TRBV5-1 with TRBJ1-3; 7 nucleotides align to TRBD1. This CDR3 spans 16 amino acids. V was pared by 1 base and J by 0 bases, with 4 bases of the junction left unmatched. The germline gives CDR1 SGHRS, CDR2 YFSETQ. Here the CDR3 reads CASSLRQGSSGNTIYF. As DNA, the CDR3 is TGCGCCAGCAGCTTGAGACAGGGAAGCTCTGGAAACACCATATATTTT.

This clonotype was seen ten or more times. The chain has TRBV5-1 and TRBJ2-7; D not resolved. This CDR3 has 16 residues. V lost 0 bases to trimming and J lost 1 base, with 14 bases between them. In germline, CDR1 is SGHRS, CDR2 YFSETQ. The CDR3 loop reads CASSLDPTVGSYEQYF. The DNA for the CDR3 is TGCGCCAGCAGCTTGGACCCCACAGTGGGATCCTACGAGCAGTACTTC.

In this sample, this clonotype turned up many times. The chain combines TRBV15 with TRBJ2-5; 7 nucleotides agree with TRBD1. V gave up 0 bases and J gave up 4 bases; unmatched junction bases: 2. CDR3 length: 14 residues. CDR1 is LNHNV, CDR2 YYDKDF, per germline (reference sequence). In DNA form, the CDR3 reads TGTGCCACCAGCAGAGATAGGACAGGAGAGACCCAGTACTTC. Amino acids: CATSRDRTGETQYF.

The chain employs TRBV4-3 and TRBJ1-1; D not certain. V gave up 0 bases and J gave up 3 bases, with 14 bases separating them. The CDR3 loop spans 16 amino acids. Germline V gene data show CDR1 as LGHNA and CDR2 as YSLEER. The CDR3 nucleotides read TGCGCCAGCAGCCAAGAGAGGCAGGCCGGGGACACTGAAGCTTTCTTT. Its translation is CASSQERQAGDTEAFF.

This chain connects TRBV6-1 to TRBJ1-2; no clear D gene. CDR3 length: 13 amino acids. From germline, CDR1 is MNHNS and CDR2 SASEGT. V shed 6 bases and J shed 8 bases, with 16 bases lying between them. The CDR3: CASSPVLWRGYTF. The CDR3 DNA reads TGTGCCAGCAGCCCCGTCCTATGGCGGGGCTACACCTTC.

The V gene is TRBV19, the J gene TRBJ2-3; D might be TRBD2 (5 bases). The V end was cut by 5 bases, the J end by 1 base, with 16 bases between. The germline V gene has CDR1 LNHDA and CDR2 SQIVND (reference sequence). The CDR3 contains 16 residues. The CDR3: CASSPTGESGTDTQYF. For the CDR3, the DNA is TGTGCCAGTAGTCCCACCGGGGAGAGCGGCACAGATACGCAGTATTTT.

The V call is TRBV15, the J call TRBJ1-1, with 7 bases identical to TRBD1. Unmatched junction bases numbered 6, after V lost 3 bases and J lost 5 bases. The length of the CDR3 is 14 residues. Germline V lookup: CDR1 LNHNV, CDR2 YYDKDF (reference sequence). CDR3 DNA: TGTGCCACCAGCAGGGGCTCAGGGGGGACTGAAGCTTTCTTT. This gives the protein CATSRGSGGTEAFF.

This clonotype was recorded many times. The chain couples TRBV29-1 to TRBJ1-2, with a weak D call TRBD1 (6 bases). The CDR3 extends over 16 amino acids. The V and J ends lost 4 bases and 2 bases respectively, with 20 bases between them. The germline gives CDR1 SQVTM, CDR2 ANQGSEA. The CDR3 nucleotides are TGCAGCGTTGTGGGGGGCACCGATGCTGAGAACTATGGCTACACCTTC. This translates into CSVVGGTDAENYGYTF.

The V call is TRBV3-1, the J call TRBJ2-2; D unresolved. Germline V CDR1 and CDR2: LGHDT, YNNKEL (reference sequence). Trimming pared 0 bases from V and 5 bases from J, leaving 7 bases between. The CDR3 has 14 amino acids. CDR3 residues: CASSQEQLTGELFF. The CDR3 DNA reads TGTGCCAGCAGCCAAGAACAGTTAACCGGGGAGCTGTTTTTT.

This clonotype was picked up many times. The rearrangement links TRBV20-1 to TRBJ1-6; tentatively, D is TRBD1 (6 bases). Germline values: CDR1 DFQATT, CDR2 SNEGSKA (reference sequence). This CDR3 region has 17 residues. The germline V and J ends were trimmed by 3 bases and 4 bases, with 19 bases remaining between them. The CDR3 coding sequence is TGCAGTGCTAGTGAGCCCGGGGGCGACTCATATAATTCACCCCTCCACTTT. Residues: CSASEPGGDSYNSPLHF.

This clonotype appeared many times. The V and J genes are TRBV7-3 and TRBJ2-1; a possible D gene is TRBD2 (6 bases). This CDR3 has 14 amino acids. V lost 5 bases to trimming and J lost 8 bases, with 16 bases between them. Germline lookup yields CDR1 SGHTA and CDR2 FQGTGA. This chain's CDR3 is CASSADLGGHEQFF. The CDR3 DNA reads TGTGCCAGCAGCGCTGACCTGGGGGGACATGAGCAGTTCTTC.

This clonotype was detected many times. The J gene is TRBJ2-7, the V gene TRBV6-5; tentatively, D is TRBD1 or TRBD2 (5 bases each). V lost 2 bases and J lost 2, with 7 bases in between. CDR3 length: 13 residues. Looked up from germline, CDR1 is MNHEY and CDR2 is SVGAGI. The CDR3 spells CASSYGDPYEQYF. CDR3 DNA sequence: TGTGCCAGCAGTTACGGGGACCCCTACGAGCAGTACTTC.

This clonotype was picked up a small number of times. V gene TRBV7-9 combines with J gene TRBJ2-7; TRBD2 matches 7 bases. Germline V gives CDR1 SEHNR, CDR2 FQNEAQ (reference sequence). This CDR3 is 14 amino acids long. V lost 1 base and J lost 4; bases outside the gene matches: 4. This chain's CDR3 is CASSLVPGGYEQYF. Written as DNA, the CDR3 is TGTGCCAGCAGCTTAGTCCCCGGGGGGTACGAGCAGTACTTC.

This clonotype appeared many times. V is TRBV30 and J is TRBJ1-6; no definite D call. Germline V lookup: CDR1 GTSNPN, CDR2 SVGIG (reference sequence). This CDR3 spans 13 amino acids. V shed 4 bases and J shed 7 bases, with 11 bases lying between them. CDR3 residues: CAWTYLGNSPLHF. The CDR3 DNA follows: TGTGCCTGGACATACTTGGGGAATTCACCCCTCCACTTT. Complete variable domain (other parts from reference TRBV30 and TRBJ1-6): SQTIHQWPATLVQPVGSPLSLECTVEGTSNPNLYWYRQAAGRGLQLLFYSVGIGQISSEVPQNLSASRPQDRQFILSSKKLLLSDSGFYLCAWTYLGNSPLHFGNGTRLTVT.